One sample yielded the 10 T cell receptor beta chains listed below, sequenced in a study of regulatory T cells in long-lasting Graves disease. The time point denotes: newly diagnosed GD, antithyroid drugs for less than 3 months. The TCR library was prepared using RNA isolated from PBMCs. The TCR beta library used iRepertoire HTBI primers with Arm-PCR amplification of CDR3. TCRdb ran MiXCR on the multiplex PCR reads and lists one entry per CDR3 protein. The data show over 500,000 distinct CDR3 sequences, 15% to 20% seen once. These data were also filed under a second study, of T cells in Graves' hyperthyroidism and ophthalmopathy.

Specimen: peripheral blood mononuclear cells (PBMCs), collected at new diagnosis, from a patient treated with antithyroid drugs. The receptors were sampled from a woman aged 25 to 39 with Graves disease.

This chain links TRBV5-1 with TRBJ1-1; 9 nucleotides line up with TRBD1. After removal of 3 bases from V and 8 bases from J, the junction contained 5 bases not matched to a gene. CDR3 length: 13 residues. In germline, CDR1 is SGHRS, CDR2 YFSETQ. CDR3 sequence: CASSSQDRGEAFF. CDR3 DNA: TGCGCCAGCAGCTCCCAGGACAGGGGCGAAGCTTTCTTT.

CDR3: CASSFVDEQFF. CDR3 DNA sequence: TGTGCCAGCAGCTTCGTGGATGAGCAGTTCTTC. This chain joins TRBV5-6 and TRBJ2-1; D is unresolved. V dropped 2 bases and J dropped 8 bases, with 5 bases sitting between them. CDR3 length: 11 amino acids. CDR1 SGHDT and CDR2 YYEEEE come from the germline V gene.

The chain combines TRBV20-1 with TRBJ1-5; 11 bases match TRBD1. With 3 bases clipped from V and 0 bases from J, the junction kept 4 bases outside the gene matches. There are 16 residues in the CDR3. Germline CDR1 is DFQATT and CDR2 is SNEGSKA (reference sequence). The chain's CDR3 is CSARDRGLGSNQPQHF. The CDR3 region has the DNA TGCAGTGCTAGGGACAGGGGGCTCGGTAGCAATCAGCCCCAGCATTTT.

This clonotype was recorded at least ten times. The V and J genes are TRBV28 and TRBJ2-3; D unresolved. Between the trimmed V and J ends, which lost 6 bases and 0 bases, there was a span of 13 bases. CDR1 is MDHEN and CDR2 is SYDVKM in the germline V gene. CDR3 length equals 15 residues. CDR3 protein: CASSPFRVSTDTQYF. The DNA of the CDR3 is TGTGCCAGCAGCCCCTTCCGTGTGAGCACAGATACGCAGTATTTT.

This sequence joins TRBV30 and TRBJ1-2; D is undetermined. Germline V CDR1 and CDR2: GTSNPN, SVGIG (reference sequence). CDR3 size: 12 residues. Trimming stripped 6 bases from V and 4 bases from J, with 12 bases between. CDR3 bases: TGTGCCTGCTCCCTTTGGGGCTATGGCTACACCTTC. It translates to CACSLWGYGYTF.

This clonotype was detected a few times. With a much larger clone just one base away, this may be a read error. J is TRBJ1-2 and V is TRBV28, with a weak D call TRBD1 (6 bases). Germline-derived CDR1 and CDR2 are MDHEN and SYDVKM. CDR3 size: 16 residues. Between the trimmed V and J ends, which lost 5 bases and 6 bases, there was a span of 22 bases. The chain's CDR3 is CASSPTVGRGTHGYTF. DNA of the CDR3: TGTGCCAGCAGTCCCACCGTTGGCAGGGGCACCCATGGCTACACCTTC.

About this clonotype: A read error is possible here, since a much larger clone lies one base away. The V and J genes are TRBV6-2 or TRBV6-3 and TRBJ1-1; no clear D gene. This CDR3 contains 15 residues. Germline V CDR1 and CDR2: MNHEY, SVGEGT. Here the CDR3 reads CTSSESRRRPTEAFF. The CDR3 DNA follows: TGTACCAGCAGTGAATCCAGGAGAAGGCCGACTGAAGCTTTCTTT.

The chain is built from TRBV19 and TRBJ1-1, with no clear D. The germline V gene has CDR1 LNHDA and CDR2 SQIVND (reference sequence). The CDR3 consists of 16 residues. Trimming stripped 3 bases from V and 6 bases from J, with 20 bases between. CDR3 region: CASSISVAGEGAEAFF. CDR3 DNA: TGTGCCAGTAGTATTTCCGTGGCGGGAGAGGGTGCTGAAGCTTTCTTT.

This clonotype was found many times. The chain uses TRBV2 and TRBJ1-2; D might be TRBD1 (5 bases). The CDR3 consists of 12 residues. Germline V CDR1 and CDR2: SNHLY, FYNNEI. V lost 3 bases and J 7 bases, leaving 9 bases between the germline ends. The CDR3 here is CASSDAGFGYTF. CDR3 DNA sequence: TGTGCCAGCAGTGACGCAGGGTTTGGCTACACCTTC.

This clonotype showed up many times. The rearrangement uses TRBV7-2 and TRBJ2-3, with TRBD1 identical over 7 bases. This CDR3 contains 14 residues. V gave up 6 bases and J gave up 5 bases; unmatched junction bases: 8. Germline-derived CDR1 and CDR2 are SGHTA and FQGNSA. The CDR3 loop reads CASRGQPGVDTQYF. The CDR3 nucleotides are TGTGCCAGCAGGGGACAGCCCGGTGTAGATACGCAGTATTTT.